This TCR beta chain is drawn from a study of neurological immune-mediated disorders. Maryland, USA blood bank volunteers served as healthy controls. The sorted libraries involved the use of more than 950,000 CD4+ or CD8+ T cells. This clonotype was seen repeatedly, ten times or more. V gave up 2 bases and J gave up 0 bases, with 12 bases separating them. Germline V gives CDR1 MNHEY, CDR2 SMNVEV (reference sequence). CDR3 size: 16 residues. TCRdb analysed the 5' RACE reads with MiXCR anew, one entry per CDR3 protein. Seen here are 40,000 to 45,000 distinct CDR3 sequences, more than 5% observed once, and the top ten hold about 0.54%.

This clonotype was obtained from a woman in her forties in good health. The genes are TRBV27 and TRBJ2-3; D is perhaps TRBD2 (6 bases). Input material: CD4+ T cells from blood. The CDR3 loop is CASSLRRSGSTDTQYF. CDR3 DNA: TGTGCCAGCAGTTTAAGGCGAAGCGGGAGCACAGATACGCAGTATTTT.